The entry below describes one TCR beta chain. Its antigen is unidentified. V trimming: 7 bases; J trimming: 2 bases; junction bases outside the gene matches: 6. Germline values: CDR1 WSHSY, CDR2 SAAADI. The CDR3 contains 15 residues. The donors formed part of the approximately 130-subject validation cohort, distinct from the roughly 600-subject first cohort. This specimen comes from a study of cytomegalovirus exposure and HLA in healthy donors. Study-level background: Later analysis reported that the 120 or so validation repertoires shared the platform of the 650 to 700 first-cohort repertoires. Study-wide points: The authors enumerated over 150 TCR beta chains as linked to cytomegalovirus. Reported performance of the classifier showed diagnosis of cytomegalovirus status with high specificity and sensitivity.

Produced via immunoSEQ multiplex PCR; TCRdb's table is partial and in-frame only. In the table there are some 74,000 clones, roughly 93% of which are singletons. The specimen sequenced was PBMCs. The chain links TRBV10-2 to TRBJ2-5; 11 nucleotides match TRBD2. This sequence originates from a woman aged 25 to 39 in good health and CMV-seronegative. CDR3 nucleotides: TGCGCCAGCAAAAGGACTAGCGGGCTTCAAGAGACCCAGTACTTC. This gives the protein CASKRTSGLQETQYF.